This T cell receptor beta chain is from a study of human T cells and chemical hapten exposure. Time point noted: patch test 2, 6 weeks after DPC sensitization. Noted treatment: therapeutic diphenylcyclopropenone sensitization with weekly scalp DPC. Using its own MiXCR run on the RACE reads, TCRdb lists one record per CDR3 protein. The sample holds some 80,000 distinct CDR3 sequences; around 10% are singletons and the top ten take 1.6%. In its sample, this clonotype was seen a few times. This specimen consisted of whole blood, obtained in connection with sensitization to the hapten diphenylcyclopropenone (DPC). The sequence was obtained from a man aged 18 to 35 with alopecia areata. Some clones in this sample may be carry-over from other donors' samples.

CDR3 bases: TGTGCCAGCAGCGCCTCAGGGGGCATTGAGACCCAGTACTTC. It translates to CASSASGGIETQYF. The genes are TRBV12-3 or TRBV12-4 and TRBJ2-5; TRBD1 matches 8 bases. With 6 bases clipped from V and 5 bases from J, the junction kept 8 bases outside the gene matches. This CDR3 comprises 14 residues.